This is a list of T cell receptor beta chains from one sample in a study of shared clonotypes between healthy human individuals. Clones were sequenced by immunoSEQ multiplex PCR, and TCRdb holds only the in-frame ones, with some missing. The sample shows approximately 2.5 million clones, roughly nine tenths of them seen only once. Sequencing used naive CD4+ T cells sorted from blood. The receptors here all came from a man between 18 and 35 years old in good health. The CDR3 runs from the conserved cysteine through the conserved F or W.

v_call cdr3_aa
TRBV10-3 CAISPRSGEKLFF
TRBV10-3 CAISDLAGALTDTQYF
TRBV28 CASSLSGIPDTQYF
TRBV25-1 CASSESSVGQKNSPLHF
TRBV4-2 CASSQDRASEQYF
TRBV5-1 CASSLAGALSYNEQFF
TRBV4-1 CASSQGPGGGFYEQYF
TRBV2 CASSEDQGALYGYTF
TRBV5-1 CASSLGGPVTGELFF
TRBV2 CASSLDTRCTF
TRBV4-2 CASSQAADGGAREKLFF
TRBV30 CAWSVRLSYNSPLHF
TRBV5-1 CASSQGQDYTEAFF
TRBV7-3 CASRSTGANVLTF
TRBV14 CASSQVLGGTDTQYF
TRBV15 CATSTRVRDNSPLHF
TRBV5-1 CASSSPGQGLSPLHF
TRBV6-6 CASSFDRHGYTF
TRBV5-1 CASSLGGSSNQPQHF
TRBV5-1 CASRKSLDYYEQYF
TRBV6-6 CASSYSGQGNGELFF
TRBV18 CASSPAQGIEKLFF